This T cell receptor (beta chain) was observed in a study of cytomegalovirus exposure and HLA in healthy donors. General study points: A few chains linked to CMV were shown in vitro to be specific for CMV antigens. An apparent linkage of common viral pathogens to several of the most significant clusters emerged in a later analysis.

Comments on this clone: The antigen is not known.

CDR3 length equals 15 residues. J was trimmed by 4 bases and V by 3 bases; bases with no gene match: 4. Germline V gives CDR1 MNHNS, CDR2 SASEGT. A multiplex PCR was run with 60 Vbeta primers and 13 Jbeta primers. Profiling relied on immunoSEQ multiplex PCR, and the TCRdb table lists in-frame clones only, not all of them. The sample has about 200,000 clones; 75% to 90% are singletons. The receptor was derived from a woman in her twenties or thirties in good health and CMV-seronegative. Specimen: PBMCs. The V call is TRBV6-1, the J call TRBJ2-3; the match to TRBD1 covers 10 bases. The CDR3 sequence is CASSETGGLADTQYF. The CDR3, as DNA: TGTGCCAGCAGTGAGACAGGGGGCTTAGCAGATACGCAGTATTTT.